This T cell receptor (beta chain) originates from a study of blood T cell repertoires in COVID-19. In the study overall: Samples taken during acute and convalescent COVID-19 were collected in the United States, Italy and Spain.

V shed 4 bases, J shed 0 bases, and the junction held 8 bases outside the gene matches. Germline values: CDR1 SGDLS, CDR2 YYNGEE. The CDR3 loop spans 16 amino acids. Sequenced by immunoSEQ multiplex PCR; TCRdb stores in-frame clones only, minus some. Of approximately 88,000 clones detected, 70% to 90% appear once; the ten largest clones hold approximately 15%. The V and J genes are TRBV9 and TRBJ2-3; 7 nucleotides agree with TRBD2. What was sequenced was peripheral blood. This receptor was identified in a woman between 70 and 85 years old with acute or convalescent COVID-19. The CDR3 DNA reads TGTGCCAGCAGCTCCCAGGCTAGCGGCAGCACAGATACGCAGTATTTT. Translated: CASSSQASGSTDTQYF.